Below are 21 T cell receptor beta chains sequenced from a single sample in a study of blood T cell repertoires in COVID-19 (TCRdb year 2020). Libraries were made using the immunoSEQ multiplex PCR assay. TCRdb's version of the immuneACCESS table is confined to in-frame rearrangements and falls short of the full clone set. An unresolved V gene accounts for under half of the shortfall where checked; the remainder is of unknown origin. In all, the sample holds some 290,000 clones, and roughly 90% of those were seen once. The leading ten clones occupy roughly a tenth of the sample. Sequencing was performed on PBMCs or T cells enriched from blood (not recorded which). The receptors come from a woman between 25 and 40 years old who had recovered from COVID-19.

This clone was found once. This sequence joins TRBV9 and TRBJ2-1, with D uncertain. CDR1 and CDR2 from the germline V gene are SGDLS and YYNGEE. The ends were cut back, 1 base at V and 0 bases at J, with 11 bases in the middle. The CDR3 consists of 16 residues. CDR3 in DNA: TGTGCCAGCAGCGTATACAAGCGTAGCTCCTACAATGAGCAGTTCTTC. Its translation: CASSVYKRSSYNEQFF.

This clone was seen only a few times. The CDR3 reads CASSENPRDNQPQHF. CDR3 coding DNA: TGTGCCAGCAGTGAGAACCCGAGGGACAATCAGCCCCAGCATTTT. V usage is TRBV6-1 and J usage is TRBJ1-5; D is uncertain. The CDR3 totals 15 residues. Trimming cost V 3 bases and J 3 bases, with 12 bases left between them. Germline V gene lookup returns CDR1 MNHNS and CDR2 SASEGT.

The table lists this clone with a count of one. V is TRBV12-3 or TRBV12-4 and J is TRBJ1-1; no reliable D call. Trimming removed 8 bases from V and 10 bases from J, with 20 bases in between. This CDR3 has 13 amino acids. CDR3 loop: CASGRGWEVGAFF. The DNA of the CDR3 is TGTGCCAGCGGCCGTGGGTGGGAGGTCGGAGCTTTCTTT.

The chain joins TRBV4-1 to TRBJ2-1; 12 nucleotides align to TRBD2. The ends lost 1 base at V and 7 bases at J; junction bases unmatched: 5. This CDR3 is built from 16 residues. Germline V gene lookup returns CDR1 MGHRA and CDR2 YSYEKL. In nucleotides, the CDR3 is TGCGCCAGCAGCCAAGGGACTAGCGGGATGGTTAATGAGCAGTTCTTC. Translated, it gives CASSQGTSGMVNEQFF.

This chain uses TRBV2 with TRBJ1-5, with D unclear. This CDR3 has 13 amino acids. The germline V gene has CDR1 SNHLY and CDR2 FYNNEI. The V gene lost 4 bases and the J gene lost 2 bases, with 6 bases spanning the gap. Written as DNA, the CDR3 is TGTGCCAGCAGTGGGTCGGGCAATCAGCCCCAGCATTTT. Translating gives CASSGSGNQPQHF. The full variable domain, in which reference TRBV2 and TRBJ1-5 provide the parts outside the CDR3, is EPEVTQTPSHQVTQMGQEVILRCVPISNHLYFYWYRQILGQKVEFLVSFYNNEISEKSEIFDDQFSVERPDGSNFTLKIRSTKLEDSAMYFCASSGSGNQPQHFGDGTRLSIL.

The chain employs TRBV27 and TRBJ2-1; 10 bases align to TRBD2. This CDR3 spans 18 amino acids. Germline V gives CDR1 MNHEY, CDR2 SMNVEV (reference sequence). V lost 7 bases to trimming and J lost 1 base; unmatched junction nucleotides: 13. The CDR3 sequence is CASKPEALAGRSYNEQFF. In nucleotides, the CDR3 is TGTGCCAGCAAGCCCGAGGCACTAGCGGGAAGATCCTACAATGAGCAGTTCTTC.

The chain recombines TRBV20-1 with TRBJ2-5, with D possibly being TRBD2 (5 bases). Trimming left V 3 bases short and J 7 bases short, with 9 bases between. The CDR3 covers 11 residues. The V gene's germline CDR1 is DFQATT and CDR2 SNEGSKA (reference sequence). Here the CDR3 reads CSASKRRTQYF. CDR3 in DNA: TGCAGTGCTAGTAAGCGGAGGACCCAGTACTTC.

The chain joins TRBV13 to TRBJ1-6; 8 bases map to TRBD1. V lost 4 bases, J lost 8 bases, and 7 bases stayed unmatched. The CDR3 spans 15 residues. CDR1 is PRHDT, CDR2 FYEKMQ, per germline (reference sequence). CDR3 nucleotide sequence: TGTGCCAGCAGCTCGACCCGACAGGGGCATTCACCCCTCCACTTT. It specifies CASSSTRQGHSPLHF.

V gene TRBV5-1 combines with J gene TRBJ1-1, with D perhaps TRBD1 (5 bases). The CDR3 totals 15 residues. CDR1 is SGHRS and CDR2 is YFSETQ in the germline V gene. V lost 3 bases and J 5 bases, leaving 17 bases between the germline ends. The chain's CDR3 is CASSWGSGVATEAFF. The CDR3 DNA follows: TGCGCCAGCAGCTGGGGGAGCGGGGTGGCGACTGAAGCTTTCTTT.

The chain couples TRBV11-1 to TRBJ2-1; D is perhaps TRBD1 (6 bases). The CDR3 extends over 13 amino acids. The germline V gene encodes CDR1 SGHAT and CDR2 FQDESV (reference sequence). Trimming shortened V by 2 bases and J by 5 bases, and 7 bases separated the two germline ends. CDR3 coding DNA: TGTGCCAGCAGCTTAAACAGGGACAATGAGCAGTTCTTC. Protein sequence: CASSLNRDNEQFF.

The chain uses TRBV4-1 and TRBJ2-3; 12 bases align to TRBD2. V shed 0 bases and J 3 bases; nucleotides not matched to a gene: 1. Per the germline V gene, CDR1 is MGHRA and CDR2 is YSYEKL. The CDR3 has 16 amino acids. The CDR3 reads CASSQETSGSTDTQYF. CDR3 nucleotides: TGCGCCAGCAGCCAAGAGACTAGCGGGAGTACAGATACGCAGTATTTT.

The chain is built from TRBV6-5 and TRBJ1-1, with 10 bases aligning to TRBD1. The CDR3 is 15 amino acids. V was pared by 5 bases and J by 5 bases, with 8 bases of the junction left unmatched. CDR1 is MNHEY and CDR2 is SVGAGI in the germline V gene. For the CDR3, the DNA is TGTGCCAGCAGTAGACAGGGGGCATCAGGAACTGAAGCTTTCTTT. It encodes CASSRQGASGTEAFF.

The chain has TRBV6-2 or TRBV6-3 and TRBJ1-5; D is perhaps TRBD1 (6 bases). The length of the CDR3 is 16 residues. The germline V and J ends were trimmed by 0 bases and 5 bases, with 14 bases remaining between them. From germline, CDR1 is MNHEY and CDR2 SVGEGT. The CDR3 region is CASSYSKGRGDQPQHF. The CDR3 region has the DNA TGTGCCAGCAGTTACTCGAAGGGCAGGGGCGATCAGCCCCAGCATTTT.

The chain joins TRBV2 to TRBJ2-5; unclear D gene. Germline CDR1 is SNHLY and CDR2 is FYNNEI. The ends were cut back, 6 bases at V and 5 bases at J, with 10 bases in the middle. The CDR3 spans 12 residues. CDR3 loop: CASRALVETQYF. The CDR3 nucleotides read TGTGCCAGCAGGGCTCTCGTCGAGACCCAGTACTTC.

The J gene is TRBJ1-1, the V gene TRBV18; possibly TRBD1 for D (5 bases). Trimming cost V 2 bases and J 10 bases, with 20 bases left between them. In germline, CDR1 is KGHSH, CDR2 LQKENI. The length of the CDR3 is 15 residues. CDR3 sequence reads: CASSPVAGRPGVAFF. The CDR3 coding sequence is TGTGCCAGCTCACCAGTGGCAGGGAGGCCCGGAGTAGCTTTCTTT.

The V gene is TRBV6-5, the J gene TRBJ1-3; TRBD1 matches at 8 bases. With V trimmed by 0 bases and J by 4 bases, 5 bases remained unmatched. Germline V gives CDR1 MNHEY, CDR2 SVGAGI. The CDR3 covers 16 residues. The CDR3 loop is CASSYSTGDTGNTIYF. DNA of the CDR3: TGTGCCAGCAGTTACTCGACAGGGGATACAGGAAACACCATATATTTT.

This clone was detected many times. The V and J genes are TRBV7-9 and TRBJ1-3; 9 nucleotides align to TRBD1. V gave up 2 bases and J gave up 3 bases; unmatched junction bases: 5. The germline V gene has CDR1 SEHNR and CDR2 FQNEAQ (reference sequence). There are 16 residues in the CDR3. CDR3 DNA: TGTGCCAGCAGCTTAACACAGGGGGCAAATGGAAACACCATATATTTT. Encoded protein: CASSLTQGANGNTIYF.

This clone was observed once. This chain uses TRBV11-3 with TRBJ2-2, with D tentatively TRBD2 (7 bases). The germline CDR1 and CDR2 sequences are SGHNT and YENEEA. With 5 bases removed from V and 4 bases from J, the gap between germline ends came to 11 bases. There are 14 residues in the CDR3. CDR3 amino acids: CASSQGRVTGELFF. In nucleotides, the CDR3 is TGTGCCAGCAGCCAGGGGAGGGTCACCGGGGAGCTGTTTTTT. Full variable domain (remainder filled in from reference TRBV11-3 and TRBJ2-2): EAGVVQSPRYKIIEKKQPVAFWCNPISGHNTLYWYLQNLGQGPELLIRYENEEAVDDSQLPKDRFSAERLKGVDSTLKIQPAELGDSAVYLCASSQGRVTGELFFGEGSRLTVL.

Here the CDR3 reads CASSLEGGQGIGEQYF. CDR3 coding DNA: TGTGCCAGCAGCTTAGAGGGGGGACAGGGGATTGGGGAGCAGTACTTC. The gene calls are TRBV7-2 and TRBJ2-7; the match to TRBD1 covers 10 bases. From germline, CDR1 is SGHTA and CDR2 FQGNSA. The CDR3 loop spans 16 amino acids. Trimming cost V 1 base and J 7 bases; bases outside gene matches: 10.

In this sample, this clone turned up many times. CDR3 nucleotides: TGTGCCAGCAGTTACTTCGCTAATTTAGAGCAGTTCTTC. This codes for CASSYFANLEQFF. The chain joins TRBV6-5 to TRBJ2-1; no clear D. V lost 1 base and J 10 bases, leaving 11 bases between the germline ends. CDR1 and CDR2 from the germline V gene are MNHEY and SVGAGI. This CDR3 contains 13 residues.

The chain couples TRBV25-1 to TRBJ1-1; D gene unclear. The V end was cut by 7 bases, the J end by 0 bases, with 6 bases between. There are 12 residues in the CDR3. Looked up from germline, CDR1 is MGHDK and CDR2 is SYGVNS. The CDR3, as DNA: TGTGCCAGCATTGGCATGAACACTGAAGCTTTCTTT. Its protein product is CASIGMNTEAFF.